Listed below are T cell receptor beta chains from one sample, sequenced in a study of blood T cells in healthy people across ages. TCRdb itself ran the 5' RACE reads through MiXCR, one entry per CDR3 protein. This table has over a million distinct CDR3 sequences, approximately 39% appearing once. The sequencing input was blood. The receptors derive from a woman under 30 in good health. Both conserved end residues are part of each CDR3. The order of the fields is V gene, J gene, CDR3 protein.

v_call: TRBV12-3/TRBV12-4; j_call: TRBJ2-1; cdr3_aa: CASSLVPSGGKDEQFF
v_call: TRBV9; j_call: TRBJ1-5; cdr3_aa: CASSARGIGQPQHF
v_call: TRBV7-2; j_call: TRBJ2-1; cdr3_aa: CASSVRKGAEQFF
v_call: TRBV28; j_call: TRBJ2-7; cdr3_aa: CASSDPGQGRRYEQYF
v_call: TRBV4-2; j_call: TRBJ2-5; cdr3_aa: CASSQRSSGGQETQYF
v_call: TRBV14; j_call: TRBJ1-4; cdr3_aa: CASSQGRDPTNEKLFF
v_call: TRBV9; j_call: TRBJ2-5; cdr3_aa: CASGETSGSEQTQYF
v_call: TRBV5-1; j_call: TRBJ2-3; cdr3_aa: CASSFGGNSDTQYF
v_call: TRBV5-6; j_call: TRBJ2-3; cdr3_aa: CASSSGGAGDYTQYF
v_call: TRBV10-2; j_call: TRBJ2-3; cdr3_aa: CASHSDTQYF
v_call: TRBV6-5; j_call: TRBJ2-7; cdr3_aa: CASSPGGDVNEQYF
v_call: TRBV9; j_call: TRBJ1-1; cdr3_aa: CASSIGTVHTEAFF
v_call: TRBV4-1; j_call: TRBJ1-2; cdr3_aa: CASSQRFVIHSNYGYTF
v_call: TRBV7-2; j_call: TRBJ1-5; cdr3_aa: CASSLQGSRNQPQHF
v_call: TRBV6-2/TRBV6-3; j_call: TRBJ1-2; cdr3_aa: CASSPAQQGTNYGYTF
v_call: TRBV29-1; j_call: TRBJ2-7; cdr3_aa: CSVGTVSGPVSYEQYF
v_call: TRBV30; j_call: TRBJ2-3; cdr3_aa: CAWSTGTDTQYF
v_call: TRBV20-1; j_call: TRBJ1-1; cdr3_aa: CSARDTGRLAFF
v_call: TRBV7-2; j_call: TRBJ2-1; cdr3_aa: CASSLAGTSGSGEQFF
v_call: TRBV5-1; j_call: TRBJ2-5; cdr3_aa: CASSLDRGEQETQYF
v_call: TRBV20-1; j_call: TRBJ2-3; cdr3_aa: CSARDLGGEWHGGQYF
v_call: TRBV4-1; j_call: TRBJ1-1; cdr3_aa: CASSQSPARPPEAFF
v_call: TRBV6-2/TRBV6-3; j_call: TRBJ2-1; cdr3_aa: CASSPAGLAGSGINEQFF
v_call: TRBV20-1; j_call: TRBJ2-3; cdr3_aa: CSAPSMRRRSTDTQYF
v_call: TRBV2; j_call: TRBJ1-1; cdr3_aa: CASRGWKNTEAFF
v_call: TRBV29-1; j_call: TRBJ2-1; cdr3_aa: CSYRQGPRDNEQFF
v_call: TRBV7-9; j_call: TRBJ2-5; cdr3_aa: CASSSPKETQYF
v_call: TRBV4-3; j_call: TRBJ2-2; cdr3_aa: CASSQDRVRGNTGELFF
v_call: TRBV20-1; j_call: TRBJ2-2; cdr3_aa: CSARDRVNTGELFF
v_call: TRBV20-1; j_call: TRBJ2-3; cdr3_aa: CSANDRYTDTQYF
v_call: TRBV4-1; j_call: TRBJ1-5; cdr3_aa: CASSQDRPGVFYYNQPQHF
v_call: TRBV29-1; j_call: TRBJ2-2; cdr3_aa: CSVDRENTGELFF
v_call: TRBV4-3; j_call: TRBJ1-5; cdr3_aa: CASSQDWQGGQPQHF
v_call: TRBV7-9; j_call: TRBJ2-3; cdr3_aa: CASSFPGGDTQYF
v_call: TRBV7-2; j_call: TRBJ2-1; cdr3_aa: CASSLISGVYEQFF
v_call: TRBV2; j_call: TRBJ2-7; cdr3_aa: CASRRGLQSSYEQYF
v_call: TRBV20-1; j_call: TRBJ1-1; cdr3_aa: CSARGIMRQGLRTEAFF
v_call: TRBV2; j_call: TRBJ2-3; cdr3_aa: CASSGDLASTDTQYF
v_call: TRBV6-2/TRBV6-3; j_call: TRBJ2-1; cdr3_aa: CASNILDNEQFF
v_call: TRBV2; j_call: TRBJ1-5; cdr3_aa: CASSDLQGNQPQHF